Presented here are 32 T cell receptor beta chains from one specimen sequenced in a study of T cells after posttransplantation cyclophosphamide. The repertoire was sequenced with immunoSEQ multiplex PCR; TCRdb's copy has only in-frame clones and lacks some. The sample lists some 6,700 clones, about 80% seen once, with 20% in the top ten. A marrow graft followed busulfan-fludarabine conditioning, with cyclophosphamide on days +3 and +4. The sequenced sample was PBMCs, obtained after allogeneic stem cell transplant with posttransplant cyclophosphamide. The receptors derive from a female patient between 50 and 59 years old who received an allogeneic stem cell transplant from a related donor, was CMV-positive, and had no GVHD. Some of these T cells may belong to the graft donor.

The chain couples TRBV19 to TRBJ2-1; 10 positions match TRBD2. V was clipped by 2 bases and J by 9 bases; unmatched bases: 7. The V gene's germline CDR1 is LNHDA and CDR2 SQIVND (reference sequence). The CDR3 runs 15 residues. The chain's CDR3 is CASSIFDLAGAEQFF. For the CDR3, the DNA is TGTGCCAGTAGTATATTTGATCTAGCGGGAGCTGAGCAGTTCTTC.

The J gene is TRBJ2-1, the V gene TRBV7-9, with D hard to call. The CDR3 length is 15 residues. Between the trimmed V and J ends, which lost 5 bases and 0 bases, there was a span of 11 bases. Looked up from germline, CDR1 is SEHNR and CDR2 is FQNEAQ (reference sequence). The CDR3 sequence is CASSLHTSSYNEQFF. CDR3 coding DNA: TGTGCCAGCAGCCTCCATACGAGCTCCTACAATGAGCAGTTCTTC.

The chain has TRBV27 and TRBJ2-1; D is possibly TRBD1 (6 bases). The CDR3 is 14 amino acids. Looked up from germline, CDR1 is MNHEY and CDR2 is SMNVEV (reference sequence). Trimming cost V 6 bases and J 7 bases, with 16 bases left between them. CDR3 nucleotide sequence: TGTGCCAGCAGCGTTGGGGGCCGGCAAAATGAGCAGTTCTTC. Its protein product is CASSVGGRQNEQFF.

The chain recombines TRBV6-1 with TRBJ1-5; weak D call: TRBD1 (6 bases). Germline CDR1 MNHNS, CDR2 SASEGT. The CDR3 contains 14 residues. V lost 7 bases to trimming and J lost 4 bases, with 14 bases between them. For the CDR3, the DNA is TGTGCCAGCACCGAGGGGGGGGCAAATCAGCCCCAGCATTTT. This translates into CASTEGGANQPQHF.

This chain links TRBV19 with TRBJ1-1; D possibly corresponds to TRBD1 (5 bases). Germline V gives CDR1 LNHDA, CDR2 SQIVND (reference sequence). This CDR3 region has 15 residues. V was trimmed by 1 base and J by 4 bases, leaving 13 bases between them. CDR3 DNA sequence: TGTGCCAGTAGTATAGTAGGAGGGGTTGGCACTGAAGCTTTCTTT. Translating it yields CASSIVGGVGTEAFF.

This chain uses TRBV30 with TRBJ1-1, with TRBD1 matching over 10 bases. Germline V gives CDR1 GTSNPN, CDR2 SVGIG (reference sequence). This CDR3 has 14 amino acids. Trimming at V came to 3 bases and at J to 10 bases, leaving 11 bases not matched to a gene. CDR3 protein: CAWSYSIGQGGAFF. In DNA, the CDR3 is TGTGCCTGGAGCTACTCCATAGGACAGGGGGGAGCTTTCTTT. The complete variable domain, with remaining parts taken from reference TRBV30 and TRBJ1-1, reads SQTIHQWPATLVQPVGSPLSLECTVEGTSNPNLYWYRQAAGRGLQLLFYSVGIGQISSEVPQNLSASRPQDRQFILSSKKLLLSDSGFYLCAWSYSIGQGGAFFGQGTRLTVV.

The genes are TRBV5-1 and TRBJ2-3, with TRBD2 matching over 8 bases. There are 17 residues in the CDR3. V dropped 6 bases and J dropped 5; count of bases not matched to a gene: 17. Germline CDR1 and CDR2: SGHRS and YFSETQ. CDR3 nucleotide sequence: TGCGCCAGCACCAACGGGGTAGCGGGACCCACCCTAGATACGCAGTATTTT. It is translated as CASTNGVAGPTLDTQYF.

This chain connects TRBV10-3 to TRBJ2-1; possibly TRBD1 for D (9 bases). Germline values: CDR1 ENHRY, CDR2 SYGVKD. The CDR3 spans 15 residues. V was pared by 6 bases and J by 9 bases, with 21 bases between. CDR3 sequence: CAIRTGGDRASEQFF. The CDR3 region has the DNA TGTGCCATCAGAACGGGGGGGGACAGGGCCAGTGAGCAGTTCTTC.

V and J are TRBV2 and TRBJ2-7; 7 bases line up with TRBD1. Unmatched junction bases numbered 13, after V lost 7 bases and J lost 4 bases. The CDR3 totals 15 residues. CDR1 is SNHLY, CDR2 FYNNEI, per germline. The CDR3 loop reads CASKPPTGSRYEQYF. DNA of the CDR3: TGTGCCAGCAAACCCCCGACAGGGAGCAGATACGAGCAGTACTTC.

This chain connects TRBV19 to TRBJ1-5; 7 positions match TRBD1. The germline gives CDR1 LNHDA, CDR2 SQIVND (reference sequence). CDR3 length equals 14 residues. The V gene end was trimmed by 6 bases and the J gene end by 5 bases; junction bases not matched to a gene: 7. CDR3 sequence: CASRTGEVHQPQHF. DNA for the CDR3: TGTGCCAGTAGAACAGGGGAGGTTCATCAGCCCCAGCATTTT.

This clone was observed a handful of times. The chain is built from TRBV7-2 and TRBJ1-3; TRBD1 matches at 8 bases. This CDR3 is 14 amino acids long. Germline V gene lookup returns CDR1 SGHTA and CDR2 FQGNSA. V trimming: 7 bases; J trimming: 1 base; junction bases outside the gene matches: 3. The chain's CDR3 is CASTTGGSGNTIYF. CDR3 coding DNA: TGTGCCAGCACCACAGGGGGTTCTGGAAACACCATATATTTT.

This sequence joins TRBV7-3 and TRBJ1-3; TRBD1 matches at 8 bases. V lost 7 bases to trimming and J lost 1 base; unmatched junction nucleotides: 3. The germline V gene encodes CDR1 SGHTA and CDR2 FQGTGA. The CDR3 extends over 14 amino acids. The CDR3 sequence is CASTTGGSGNTIYF. DNA of the CDR3: TGTGCCAGCACCACAGGGGGTTCTGGAAACACCATATATTTT.

In the case of this clone: Its ends do not fully match the called genes, so a read error is possible. The same CDR3 can be traced to other DNA sequences in this sample. The chain recombines TRBV5-6 with TRBJ1-6, with 7 positions matching TRBD1. Germline V gene data show CDR1 as SGHDT and CDR2 as YYEEEE. CDR3 length equals 17 residues. DNA for the CDR3: TGTGCCAGCAGGTCGGGACAGAGAAACTCCTATAATTCCCCCCTCCACTTT. This encodes CASRSGQRNSYNSPLHF.

This sequence joins TRBV11-3 and TRBJ2-2; D not resolved. Trimming left V 4 bases short and J 7 bases short, with 4 bases between. The CDR3 extends over 11 amino acids. Per germline, CDR1 SGHNT and CDR2 YENEEA. The DNA for the CDR3 is TGTGCCAGCAGCTATCACGGGGAGCTGTTTTTT. It codes for CASSYHGELFF.

The V and J genes are TRBV20-1 and TRBJ1-1; D might be TRBD1 (6 bases). The germline V gene has CDR1 DFQATT and CDR2 SNEGSKA (reference sequence). The CDR3 has 10 residues. DNA for the CDR3: TGCAGCCACAGGGAGACTGAAGCTTTCTTT. It specifies CSHRETEAFF.

This chain connects TRBV19 to TRBJ2-3, with TRBD1 identical over 9 bases. Looked up from germline, CDR1 is LNHDA and CDR2 is SQIVND (reference sequence). V lost 4 bases and J lost 4; bases outside the gene matches: 3. The CDR3 contains 14 residues. The CDR3 DNA reads TGTGCCAGTAGTAACAGGGGGCGGGCAGATACGCAGTATTTT. Translated, it gives CASSNRGRADTQYF. The full variable domain, completed using reference TRBV19 and TRBJ2-3, is DGGITQSPKYLFRKEGQNVTLSCEQNLNHDAMYWYRQDPGQGLRLIYYSQIVNDFQKGDIAEGYSVSREKKESFPLTVTSAQKNPTAFYLCASSNRGRADTQYFGPGTRLTVL.

V gene TRBV18 combines with J gene TRBJ1-1; TRBD1 might be the D (6 bases). Germline CDR1 is KGHSH and CDR2 is LQKENI. The CDR3 contains 15 residues. V was clipped by 1 base and J by 4 bases, with 13 bases between them. CDR3 sequence (DNA): TGTGCCAGCTCACCACTTGCAGGGGCATCCACTGAAGCTTTCTTT. Protein product: CASSPLAGASTEAFF.

The chain uses TRBV30 and TRBJ2-7, with 9 bases that match TRBD2. The CDR3 extends over 15 amino acids. With V trimmed by 4 bases and J by 0 bases, 7 bases remained unmatched. The germline gives CDR1 GTSNPN, CDR2 SVGIG (reference sequence). The CDR3 region is CAWKVAGDVSYEQYF. CDR3 bases: TGTGCCTGGAAGGTAGCGGGAGATGTCTCCTACGAGCAGTACTTC.

This clone was counted a single time. The chain is built from TRBV4-1 and TRBJ1-5, with 9 bases matching TRBD1. This CDR3 contains 15 residues. The germline gives CDR1 MGHRA, CDR2 YSYEKL. V trimming: 4 bases; J trimming: 3 bases; junction bases outside the gene matches: 4. DNA of the CDR3: TGCGCCAGCAGCCGCGGGACAGGGAACAATCAGCCCCAGCATTTT. It yields the protein CASSRGTGNNQPQHF.

A word on this clone: At one boundary the junction diverges from the germline segment, which might be a read error. The J gene is TRBJ1-6, the V gene TRBV30; a possible D gene is TRBD1 (6 bases). Germline CDR1 reads GTSNPN; CDR2 reads SVGIG (reference sequence). This CDR3 comprises 14 residues. As DNA, the CDR3 is TGTGCCTGGCCCACAGGGCAAGATAATTCCCCCCTCCACTTT. It codes for CAWPTGQDNSPLHF.

This clone was observed a few times. The J gene is TRBJ2-6, the V gene TRBV19; TRBD2 matches at 8 bases. Germline V gene sequence: CDR1 LNHDA, CDR2 SQIVND (reference sequence). Unmatched junction bases numbered 7, after V lost 3 bases and J lost 0 bases. The CDR3 length is 18 residues. The CDR3 sequence: CASSISLAGTSGANVLTF. CDR3 nucleotide sequence: TGTGCCAGTAGTATTTCTTTAGCGGGGACCTCTGGGGCCAACGTCCTGACTTTC.

The chain combines TRBV4-1 with TRBJ2-1; D perhaps matches TRBD2 (7 bases). There are 17 residues in the CDR3. CDR1 and CDR2 (germline): MGHRA, YSYEKL. V was trimmed by 4 bases and J by 7 bases, leaving 23 bases between them. The CDR3 DNA reads as TGCGCCAGCAGCCTAGGGGGTGGGGGGGGGCCGGGAAATGAGCAGTTCTTC. It is translated as CASSLGGGGGPGNEQFF.

V is TRBV29-1 and J is TRBJ2-2, with D perhaps TRBD1 (6 bases). V shed 7 bases and J shed 6 bases, with 12 bases lying between them. This CDR3 contains 12 residues. Germline V lookup: CDR1 SQVTM, CDR2 ANQGSEA. Written as DNA, the CDR3 is TGCAGCGGGGAATGGGGGCCCGGGGAGCTGTTTTTT. It translates to CSGEWGPGELFF.

The chain employs TRBV4-1 and TRBJ2-7; 7 bases are a match to TRBD1. CDR3 length: 15 residues. J was trimmed by 4 bases and V by 1 base; bases with no gene match: 7. Germline assignment: CDR1 MGHRA and CDR2 YSYEKL. CDR3 sequence (DNA): TGCGCCAGCAGCCAAGTTTTTAGACAGGGTTACGAGCAGTACTTC. It encodes CASSQVFRQGYEQYF.

The gene calls are TRBV27 and TRBJ2-6, with D unclear. There are 15 residues in the CDR3. Trimming took off 6 bases at V and 2 bases at J, with 11 bases between the two ends. Germline lookup yields CDR1 MNHEY and CDR2 SMNVEV (reference sequence). The CDR3 DNA reads TGTGCCAGCAGCTCACTACTTACTGGGGCCAACGTCCTGACTTTC. Translated: CASSSLLTGANVLTF.

The chain couples TRBV5-1 to TRBJ2-3; TRBD2 is a possible D gene (5 bases). CDR1 is SGHRS and CDR2 is YFSETQ in the germline V gene. There are 13 residues in the CDR3. The ends were cut back, 1 base at V and 5 bases at J, with 8 bases in the middle. This chain's CDR3 is CASSLKLEDTQYF. The CDR3 nucleotides read TGCGCCAGCAGCTTGAAACTAGAAGATACGCAGTATTTT.

This clone showed up just a few times. The chain carries TRBV5-5 and TRBJ1-2; TRBD1 might be the D (6 bases). The CDR3 runs to 16 residues. Looked up from germline, CDR1 is SGHKS and CDR2 is YYEKEE (reference sequence). V lost 4 bases, J lost 4 bases, and 20 bases lay in between. The CDR3: CASSHQTIQGFYGYTF. DNA for the CDR3: TGTGCCAGCAGCCACCAAACAATCCAGGGGTTCTATGGCTACACCTTC.

The rearrangement uses TRBV5-1 and TRBJ2-7, with D uncertain. V was shortened by 0 bases and J by 6 bases, with 7 bases between the two germline ends. Germline V gene data show CDR1 as SGHRS and CDR2 as YFSETQ. This CDR3 has 12 residues. The CDR3 sequence is CASSLDSGEQYF. DNA for the CDR3: TGCGCCAGCAGCTTGGATTCAGGCGAGCAGTACTTC.

V is TRBV13 and J is TRBJ2-1, with 8 bases fitting TRBD1. V gave up 4 bases and J gave up 6 bases; unmatched junction bases: 14. Germline V CDR1 and CDR2: PRHDT, FYEKMQ (reference sequence). The CDR3 has 17 amino acids. The CDR3 coding sequence is TGTGCCAGCAGCTCGATTATCAACCGGGACAGGTTCAATGAGCAGTTCTTC. It specifies CASSSIINRDRFNEQFF.

This rearrangement joins TRBV6-5 to TRBJ1-2; the D is unclear. Trimming stripped 7 bases from V and 1 base from J, with 10 bases between. From germline, CDR1 is MNHEY and CDR2 SVGAGI. There are 13 residues in the CDR3. The CDR3 region is CASTYDVNYGYTF. The CDR3 DNA sequence: TGTGCCAGCACCTACGATGTTAACTATGGCTACACCTTC.

The chain employs TRBV10-3 and TRBJ2-3; TRBD2 is a possible D gene (5 bases). CDR1 ENHRY and CDR2 SYGVKD come from the germline V gene. The CDR3 runs to 14 residues. Trimming took off 7 bases at V and 2 bases at J, with 13 bases between the two ends. The DNA for the CDR3 is TGTGCCATCAAGGGAGCTTTCTCCACAGATACGCAGTATTTT. This codes for CAIKGAFSTDTQYF.

The chain has TRBV5-3 and TRBJ1-5, with no clear D. TRBV5-3 is annotated as an ORF whose role is uncertain. V lost 0 bases, J lost 2 bases, and 12 bases lay in between. This CDR3 is 16 amino acids long. This CDR3 is CARSLACGRRNQPQHF. DNA for the CDR3: TGTGCCAGAAGCTTGGCGTGCGGGAGGCGCAATCAGCCCCAGCATTTT.